Presented here are 26 T cell receptor beta chains from one specimen sequenced in a study of beta chain features in type 1 diabetes. Regarding the study as a whole: TCRB CDR3s were moderately but significantly shorter in Type 1 diabetes patients in all four CD4+ subsets.

Which antigens these TCRs recognize remains unknown. The authors reverse transcribed all of the isolated RNA, so sequencing captured expressed TCRB transcripts. Assay used: immunoSEQ multiplex PCR; TCRdb lists only in-frame clones, some missing. The sample lists 600,000 or so clones, about an eighth occurring once. Material: naive CD4+ T cells from blood. Receptors originate from a man between 25 and 39 years old with type 1 diabetes.

This chain uses TRBV28 with TRBJ1-2, with D perhaps TRBD1 (5 bases). CDR1 MDHEN and CDR2 SYDVKM come from the germline V gene. The CDR3 has 12 residues. Trimming took off 7 bases at V and 6 bases at J, with 12 bases between the two ends. The CDR3 sequence is CASNPQGNGYTF. In nucleotides, the CDR3 is TGTGCCAGCAACCCCCAGGGAAATGGCTACACCTTC.

This sequence joins TRBV7-3 and TRBJ1-1; TRBD1 matches at 8 bases. This CDR3 has 16 residues. V was pared by 4 bases and J by 3 bases, with 10 bases of the junction left unmatched. Germline lookup yields CDR1 SGHTA and CDR2 FQGTGA. Here the CDR3 DNA reads TGTGCCAGCAGCTCTGGACAGGGTAGGTCGGACACTGAAGCTTTCTTT. It encodes CASSSGQGRSDTEAFF.

This clone was seen a single time. This chain links TRBV5-1 with TRBJ2-5; possible D gene TRBD2, 6 bases. There are 15 residues in the CDR3. V lost 0 bases and J lost 3, with 12 bases in between. Germline V gene lookup returns CDR1 SGHRS and CDR2 YFSETQ. CDR3 residues: CASSLVGGIEETQYF. CDR3 DNA: TGCGCCAGCAGCTTGGTCGGAGGGATTGAAGAGACCCAGTACTTC.

CDR3 DNA: TGTGCCAGCAGCCGGGGGCCCGACCCGGTGGGCTACACCTTC. Its protein product is CASSRGPDPVGYTF. The chain links TRBV11-3 to TRBJ1-2, with D maybe TRBD1 (6 bases). V was clipped by 5 bases and J by 8 bases, with 18 bases between them. The CDR3 has 14 amino acids. Germline V gene lookup returns CDR1 SGHNT and CDR2 YENEEA.

This clone came up a few times. This chain links TRBV2 with TRBJ2-7; no firm D call. Germline V gives CDR1 SNHLY, CDR2 FYNNEI. The V and J ends lost 6 bases and 6 bases respectively, with 21 bases between them. This CDR3 spans 15 amino acids. CDR3 protein: CASRGQRSTEFEQYF. Here the CDR3 DNA reads TGTGCCAGCAGGGGCCAACGATCTACAGAATTCGAGCAGTACTTC.

The chain recombines TRBV7-2 with TRBJ2-1; a possible D gene is TRBD1 (5 bases). The CDR3 consists of 15 residues. CDR1 SGHTA and CDR2 FQGNSA come from the germline V gene. Trimming stripped 5 bases from V and 0 bases from J, with 11 bases between. The CDR3 DNA is TGTGCCAGCAGCGAAAGACAGAGCTCCTACAATGAGCAGTTCTTC. This sequence encodes CASSERQSSYNEQFF. The full variable domain, with the rest looked up from reference TRBV7-2 and TRBJ2-1, is GAGVSQSPSNKVTEKGKDVELRCDPISGHTALYWYRQSLGQGLEFLIYFQGNSAPDKSGLPSDRFSAERTGGSVSTLTIQRTQQEDSAVYLCASSERQSSYNEQFFGPGTRLTVL.

This clone was seen a handful of times. The chain employs TRBV7-9 and TRBJ1-1, with D possibly being TRBD1 (6 bases). The CDR3 has 14 amino acids. Trimming shortened V by 0 bases and J by 4 bases, and 9 bases separated the two germline ends. Per the germline V gene, CDR1 is SEHNR and CDR2 is FQNEAQ (reference sequence). CDR3 DNA sequence: TGTGCCAGCAGCTTAGCGTCAGGGGTCACTGAAGCTTTCTTT. As protein: CASSLASGVTEAFF.

In DNA, the CDR3 is TGTGCCAGCTCACCACCGAACAGGGGGTATAAGAACACTGAAGCTTTCTTT. Amino acid sequence: CASSPPNRGYKNTEAFF. The chain is built from TRBV18 and TRBJ1-1; TRBD1 matches 8 bases. Germline V lookup: CDR1 KGHSH, CDR2 LQKENI. This CDR3 spans 17 amino acids. V was pared by 0 bases and J by 1 base, with 7 bases of the junction left unmatched.

V and J are TRBV2 and TRBJ2-2, with TRBD1 as a possible D gene (5 bases). Germline CDR1 SNHLY, CDR2 FYNNEI. Trimming stripped 2 bases from V and 6 bases from J, with 10 bases between. This CDR3 has 14 amino acids. CDR3 sequence (DNA): TGTGCCAGCAGTGAAACCACAGGCCCCGGGGAGCTGTTTTTT. Protein: CASSETTGPGELFF.

This clone has just a few counts. V gene TRBV4-1 combines with J gene TRBJ1-6; a possible D gene is TRBD1 (5 bases). The V end lost 2 bases, the J end lost 8 bases, and 10 bases lay between the germline ends. From germline, CDR1 is MGHRA and CDR2 YSYEKL. This CDR3 region has 14 residues. The CDR3 DNA sequence: TGCGCCAGCAGCCAACGAGGGGTTGATTCACCCCTCCACTTT. It codes for CASSQRGVDSPLHF.

In this sample, this clone turned up a few times. The chain links TRBV13 to TRBJ2-5; weak D call: TRBD1 (6 bases). The CDR3 spans 14 residues. Germline CDR1 is PRHDT and CDR2 is FYEKMQ (reference sequence). The V end lost 5 bases, the J end lost 2 bases, and 12 bases lay between the germline ends. CDR3: CASSRQVLQETQYF. In nucleotides, the CDR3 is TGTGCCAGCAGCAGACAGGTATTACAAGAGACCCAGTACTTC.

The chain carries TRBV19 and TRBJ1-5, with 10 positions matching TRBD1. The junction had 5 bases not matched to a gene; V was cut back by 2 bases and J by 7 bases. CDR1 LNHDA and CDR2 SQIVND come from the germline V gene (reference sequence). The CDR3 has 15 amino acids. The CDR3 sequence: CASSIIRQGAQPQHF. The CDR3 nucleotides read TGTGCCAGTAGTATAATACGACAGGGGGCCCAGCCCCAGCATTTT. Full variable domain (rest looked up from reference TRBV19 and TRBJ1-5): DGGITQSPKYLFRKEGQNVTLSCEQNLNHDAMYWYRQDPGQGLRLIYYSQIVNDFQKGDIAEGYSVSREKKESFPLTVTSAQKNPTAFYLCASSIIRQGAQPQHFGDGTRLSIL.

Only a few counts were recorded for this clone. The chain couples TRBV5-1 to TRBJ2-5; TRBD1 matches 7 bases. CDR3 size: 14 residues. The germline V gene encodes CDR1 SGHRS and CDR2 YFSETQ. Unmatched junction bases numbered 6, after V lost 3 bases and J lost 4 bases. CDR3 DNA: TGCGCCAGCAGCTCCGGACAGGTGGCAGAGACCCAGTACTTC. Translated: CASSSGQVAETQYF.

This clone has just a few counts. The same CDR3 arises from other DNA sequences in this sample as well. The genes are TRBV5-1 and TRBJ2-5; D call uncertain. The CDR3 runs to 13 residues. V dropped 4 bases and J dropped 2 bases, with 9 bases sitting between them. Germline lookup yields CDR1 SGHRS and CDR2 YFSETQ. For the CDR3, the DNA is TGCGCCAGCAGCCCGGCGCCACAAGAGACCCAGTACTTC. Protein sequence: CASSPAPQETQYF.

The J gene is TRBJ1-4, the V gene TRBV2; 10 positions match TRBD1. Germline CDR1 and CDR2: SNHLY and FYNNEI. The ends lost 6 bases at V and 3 bases at J; junction bases unmatched: 4. The CDR3 has 15 amino acids. The CDR3 nucleotides are TGTGCCAGCAGGAACGGACAGGGGGCTAATGAAAAACTGTTTTTT. Residues: CASRNGQGANEKLFF.

The chain employs TRBV29-1 and TRBJ2-3; a possible D gene is TRBD1 (6 bases). The length of the CDR3 is 14 residues. The V gene's germline CDR1 is SQVTM and CDR2 ANQGSEA. Trimming left V 4 bases short and J 2 bases short, with 13 bases between. CDR3 residues: CSVADSRPTDTQYF. The CDR3 bases are TGCAGCGTTGCGGACAGCCGACCCACAGATACGCAGTATTTT.

This chain connects TRBV29-1 to TRBJ1-2; D is undetermined. The CDR3 consists of 13 residues. Germline V CDR1 and CDR2: SQVTM, ANQGSEA. Trimming removed 4 bases at V and 0 bases at J, with 9 bases between. This CDR3 is CSVGFASNYGYTF. CDR3 nucleotides: TGCAGCGTTGGATTCGCTTCTAACTATGGCTACACCTTC.

The rearrangement uses TRBV6-6 and TRBJ1-2; no clear D gene. The germline V gene encodes CDR1 MNHNY and CDR2 SVGAGI (reference sequence). The germline V and J ends were trimmed by 6 bases and 5 bases, with 7 bases remaining between them. The CDR3 covers 11 residues. The CDR3 reads CASSRDYGYTF. CDR3 bases: TGTGCCAGCAGCCGGGATTATGGCTACACCTTC.

This chain connects TRBV5-4 to TRBJ1-4, with D tentatively TRBD1 (6 bases). CDR1 SGHNT and CDR2 YYREEE come from the germline V gene (reference sequence). The CDR3 spans 15 residues. V shed 4 bases and J shed 5 bases, with 15 bases lying between them. This CDR3 is CASSPGGQQNEKLFF. CDR3 DNA: TGTGCCAGCAGCCCTGGGGGGCAGCAGAATGAAAAACTGTTTTTT.

With respect to this clone: Other DNA variants within this sample encode the same CDR3. V gene TRBV7-2 combines with J gene TRBJ1-5, with a tentative D call TRBD1 (5 bases). Trimming took off 1 base at V and 5 bases at J, with 9 bases between the two ends. Per the germline V gene, CDR1 is SGHTA and CDR2 is FQGNSA. CDR3 size: 14 residues. The CDR3 nucleotides are TGTGCCAGCAGCTTAGTAGGAGGGGATCAGCCCCAGCATTTT. Protein product: CASSLVGGDQPQHF.

This clone turned up a few times. The CDR3 sequence: CASSQTLNTEAFF. DNA for the CDR3: TGTGCCAGCAGCCAAACCCTGAACACTGAAGCTTTCTTT. This chain uses TRBV7-2 with TRBJ1-1, with D uncertain. The V end lost 5 bases, the J end lost 0 bases, and 7 bases lay between the germline ends. This CDR3 has 13 amino acids. CDR1 is SGHTA, CDR2 FQGNSA, per germline.

This clone was counted between two and nine times. This CDR3 is also generated by other DNA sequences in the sample. The genes are TRBV7-2 and TRBJ2-5, with 8 positions matching TRBD2. The CDR3 covers 15 residues. V dropped 1 base and J dropped 1; count of bases not matched to a gene: 2. Germline lookup yields CDR1 SGHTA and CDR2 FQGNSA. The CDR3 region has the DNA TGTGCCAGCAGCTTAGGCAGCGGGGGCCAAGAGACCCAGTACTTC. Amino acid sequence: CASSLGSGGQETQYF.

The chain combines TRBV2 with TRBJ1-3, with no clear D. Trimming pared 3 bases from V and 4 bases from J, leaving 7 bases between. Germline V gene data show CDR1 as SNHLY and CDR2 as FYNNEI. The CDR3 length is 13 residues. CDR3 nucleotide sequence: TGTGCCAGCAGTGAGAACCAGGGAAACACCATATATTTT. This codes for CASSENQGNTIYF.

The rearrangement joins TRBV7-9 to TRBJ2-5; 8 bases are shared with TRBD1. This CDR3 is built from 14 residues. V shed 5 bases, J shed 1 base, and the junction held 3 bases outside the gene matches. Germline-derived CDR1 and CDR2 are SEHNR and FQNEAQ (reference sequence). CDR3 amino acids: CASSTGQGQETQYF. The CDR3 DNA is TGTGCCAGCAGCACTGGACAGGGCCAAGAGACCCAGTACTTC.

There are a few counts of this clone. This chain links TRBV10-3 with TRBJ2-5, with TRBD1 matching 7 bases. V gave up 8 bases and J gave up 5 bases; unmatched junction bases: 11. The length of the CDR3 is 14 residues. Germline loops: CDR1 ENHRY, CDR2 SYGVKD. The CDR3 region has the DNA TGTGCCATCGCGACAGGGCGTGGGTATGAGACCCAGTACTTC. As protein: CAIATGRGYETQYF.

This clone was picked up a small number of times. V usage is TRBV7-8 and J usage is TRBJ1-1; unclear D gene. Deletions cut 5 bases from V and 0 bases from J, with 16 bases between. This CDR3 is built from 16 residues. The V gene's germline CDR1 is SGHVS and CDR2 FQNEAQ. CDR3 in amino acids: CASSPRSMQLNTEAFF. In DNA, the CDR3 is TGTGCCAGCAGCCCGAGGAGTATGCAGCTGAACACTGAAGCTTTCTTT.